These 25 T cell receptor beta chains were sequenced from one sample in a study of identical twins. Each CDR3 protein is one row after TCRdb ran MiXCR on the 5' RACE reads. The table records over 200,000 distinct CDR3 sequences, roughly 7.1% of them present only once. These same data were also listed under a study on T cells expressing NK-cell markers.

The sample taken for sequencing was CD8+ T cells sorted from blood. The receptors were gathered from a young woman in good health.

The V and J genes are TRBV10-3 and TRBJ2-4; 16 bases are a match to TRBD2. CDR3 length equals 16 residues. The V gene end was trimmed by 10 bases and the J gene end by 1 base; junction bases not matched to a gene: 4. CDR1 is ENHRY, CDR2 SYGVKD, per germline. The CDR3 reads CATGTSGRGAKNIQYF. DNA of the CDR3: TGTGCCACCGGGACTAGCGGGAGGGGTGCCAAAAACATTCAGTACTTC.

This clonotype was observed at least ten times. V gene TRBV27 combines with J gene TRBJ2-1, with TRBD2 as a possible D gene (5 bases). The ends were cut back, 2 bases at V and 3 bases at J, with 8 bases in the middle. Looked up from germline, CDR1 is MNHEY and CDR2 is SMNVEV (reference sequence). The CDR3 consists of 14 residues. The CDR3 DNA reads TGTGCCAGCAGTTTACAGCGGATCTACAATGAGCAGTTCTTC. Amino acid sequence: CASSLQRIYNEQFF.

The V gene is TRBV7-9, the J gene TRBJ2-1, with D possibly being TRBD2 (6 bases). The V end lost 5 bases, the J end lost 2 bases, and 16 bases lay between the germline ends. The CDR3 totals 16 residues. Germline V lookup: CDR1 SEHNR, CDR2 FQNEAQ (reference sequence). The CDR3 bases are TGTGCCAGCAGCGGCGTAGGGGAGGCCGCCTACAATGAGCAGTTCTTC. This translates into CASSGVGEAAYNEQFF. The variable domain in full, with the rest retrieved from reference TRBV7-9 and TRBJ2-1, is DTGVSQNPRHKITKRGQNVTFRCDPISEHNRLYWYRQTLGQGPEFLTYFQNEAQLEKSRLLSDRFSAERPKGSFSTLEIQRTEQGDSAMYLCASSGVGEAAYNEQFFGPGTRLTVL.

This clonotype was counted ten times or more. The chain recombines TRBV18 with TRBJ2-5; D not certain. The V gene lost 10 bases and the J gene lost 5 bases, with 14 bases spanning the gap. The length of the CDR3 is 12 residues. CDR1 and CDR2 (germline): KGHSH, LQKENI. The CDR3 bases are TGTGCCACCACACAACCTCCGGAGACCCAGTACTTC. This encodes CATTQPPETQYF.

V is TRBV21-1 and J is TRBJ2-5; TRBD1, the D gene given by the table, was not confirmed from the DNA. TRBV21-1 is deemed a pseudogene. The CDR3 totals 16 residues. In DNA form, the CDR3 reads TGTGCCAGCAGCAAAAAGGACAGGGCTACCCAAGAGACCCAGTACTTC. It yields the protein CASSKKDRATQETQYF.

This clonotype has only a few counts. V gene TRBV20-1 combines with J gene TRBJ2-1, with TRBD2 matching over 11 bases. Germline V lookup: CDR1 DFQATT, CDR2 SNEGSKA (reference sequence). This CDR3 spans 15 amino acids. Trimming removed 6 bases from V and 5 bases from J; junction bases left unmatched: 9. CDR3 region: CSAEGLTSGNNEQFF. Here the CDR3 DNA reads TGCAGTGCCGAAGGTCTGACTAGCGGGAACAATGAGCAGTTCTTC.

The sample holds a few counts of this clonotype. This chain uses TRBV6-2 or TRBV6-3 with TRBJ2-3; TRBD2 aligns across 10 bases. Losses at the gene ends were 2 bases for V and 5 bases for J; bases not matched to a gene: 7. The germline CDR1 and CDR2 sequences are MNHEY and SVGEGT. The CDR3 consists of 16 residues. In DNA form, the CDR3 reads TGTGCCAGCAGTTACCGGGCTAGCGGGAGAAAAGATACGCAGTATTTT. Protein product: CASSYRASGRKDTQYF.

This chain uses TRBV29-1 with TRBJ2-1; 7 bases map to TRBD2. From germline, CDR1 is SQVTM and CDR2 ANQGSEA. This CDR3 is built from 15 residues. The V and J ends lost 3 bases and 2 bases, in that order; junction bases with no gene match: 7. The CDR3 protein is CSVEGGTIPYNEQFF. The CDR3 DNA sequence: TGCAGCGTTGAGGGGGGGACTATCCCCTACAATGAGCAGTTCTTC.

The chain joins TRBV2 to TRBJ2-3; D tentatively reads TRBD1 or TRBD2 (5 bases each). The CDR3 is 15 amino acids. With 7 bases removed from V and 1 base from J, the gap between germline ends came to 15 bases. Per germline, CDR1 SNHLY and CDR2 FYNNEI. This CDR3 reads CASILPGDGTDTQYF. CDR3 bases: TGTGCCAGCATTTTGCCTGGGGACGGCACAGATACGCAGTATTTT.

The CDR3 region has the DNA TGCGCCAGCAGCCAAGAGTATACGGGATCCTACGAGCAGTACTTC. Encoded protein: CASSQEYTGSYEQYF. This chain links TRBV4-1 with TRBJ2-7; perhaps TRBD2 as D (5 bases). The V end lost 0 bases, the J end lost 1 base, and 10 bases lay between the germline ends. The CDR3 spans 15 residues. The germline V gene has CDR1 MGHRA and CDR2 YSYEKL.

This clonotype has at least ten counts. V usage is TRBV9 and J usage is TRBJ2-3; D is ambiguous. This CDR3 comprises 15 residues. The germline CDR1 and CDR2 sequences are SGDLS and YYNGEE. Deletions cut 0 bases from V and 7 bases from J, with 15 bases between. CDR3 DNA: TGTGCCAGCAGCGTAGGAGCAGGAGAACAAAATACGCAGTATTTT. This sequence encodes CASSVGAGEQNTQYF.

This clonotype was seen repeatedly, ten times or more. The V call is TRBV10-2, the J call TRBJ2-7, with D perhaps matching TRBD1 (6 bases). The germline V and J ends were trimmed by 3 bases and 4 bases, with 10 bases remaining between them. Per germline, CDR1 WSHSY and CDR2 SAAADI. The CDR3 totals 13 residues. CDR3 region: CASSDPGEYEQYF. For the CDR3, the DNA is TGCGCCAGCAGTGACCCAGGGGAGTACGAGCAGTACTTC.

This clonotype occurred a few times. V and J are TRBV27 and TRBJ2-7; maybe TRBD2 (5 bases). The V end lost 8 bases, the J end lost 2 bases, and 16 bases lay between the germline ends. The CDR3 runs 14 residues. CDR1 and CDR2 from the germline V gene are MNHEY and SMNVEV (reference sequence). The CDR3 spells CASAISSGTYEQYF. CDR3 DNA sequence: TGTGCCAGCGCCATCTCTTCGGGGACCTACGAGCAGTACTTC.

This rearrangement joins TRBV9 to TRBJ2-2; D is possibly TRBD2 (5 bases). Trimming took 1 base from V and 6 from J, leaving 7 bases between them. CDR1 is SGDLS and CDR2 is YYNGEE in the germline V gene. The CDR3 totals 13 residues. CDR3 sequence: CASSVREPGELFF. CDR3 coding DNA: TGTGCCAGCAGCGTAAGGGAGCCCGGGGAGCTGTTTTTT.

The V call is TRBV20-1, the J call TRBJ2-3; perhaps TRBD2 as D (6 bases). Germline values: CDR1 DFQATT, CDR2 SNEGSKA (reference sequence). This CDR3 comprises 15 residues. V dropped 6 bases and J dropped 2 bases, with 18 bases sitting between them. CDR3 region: CSAQGLYGYTDTQYF. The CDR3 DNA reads TGCAGTGCCCAGGGACTTTATGGCTACACAGATACGCAGTATTTT.

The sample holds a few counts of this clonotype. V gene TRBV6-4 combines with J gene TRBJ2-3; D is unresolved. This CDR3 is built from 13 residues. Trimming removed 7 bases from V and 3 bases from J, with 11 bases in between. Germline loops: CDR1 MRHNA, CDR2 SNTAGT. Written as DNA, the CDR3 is TGTGCCAGCATGACCTACCGAACAGATACGCAGTATTTT. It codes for CASMTYRTDTQYF.

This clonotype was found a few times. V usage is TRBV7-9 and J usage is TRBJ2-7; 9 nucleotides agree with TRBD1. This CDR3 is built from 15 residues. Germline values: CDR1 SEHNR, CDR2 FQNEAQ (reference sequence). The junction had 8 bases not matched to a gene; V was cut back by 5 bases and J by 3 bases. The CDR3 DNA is TGTGCCAGCAGCCTGGGACAGGGAGAATTCTACGAGCAGTACTTC. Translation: CASSLGQGEFYEQYF.

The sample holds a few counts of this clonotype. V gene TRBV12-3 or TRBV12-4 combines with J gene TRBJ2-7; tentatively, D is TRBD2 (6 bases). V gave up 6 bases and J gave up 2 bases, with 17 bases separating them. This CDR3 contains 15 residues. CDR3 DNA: TGTGCCAGCAGGACCCGGGACTCACCTACCTACGAGCAGTACTTC. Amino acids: CASRTRDSPTYEQYF.

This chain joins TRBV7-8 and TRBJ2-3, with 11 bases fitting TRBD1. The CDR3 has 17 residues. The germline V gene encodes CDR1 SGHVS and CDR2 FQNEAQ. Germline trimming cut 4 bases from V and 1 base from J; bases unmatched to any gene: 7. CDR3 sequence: CASSWTGGVPRTDTQYF. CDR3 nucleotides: TGTGCCAGCAGCTGGACAGGGGGCGTCCCTCGCACAGATACGCAGTATTTT.

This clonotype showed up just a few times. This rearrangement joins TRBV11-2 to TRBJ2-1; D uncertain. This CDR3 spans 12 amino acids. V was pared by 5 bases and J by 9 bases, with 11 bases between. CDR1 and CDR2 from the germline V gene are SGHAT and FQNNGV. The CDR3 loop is CASSSRVGEQFF. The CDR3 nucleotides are TGTGCCAGCAGCAGTAGGGTTGGTGAGCAGTTCTTC.

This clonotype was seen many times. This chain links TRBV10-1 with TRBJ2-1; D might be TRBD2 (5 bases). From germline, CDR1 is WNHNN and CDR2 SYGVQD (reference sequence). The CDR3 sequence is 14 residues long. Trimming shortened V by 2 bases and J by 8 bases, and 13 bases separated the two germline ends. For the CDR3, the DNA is TGCGCCAGCAGTGAGGTGGGAGTCGAAGATGAGCAGTTCTTC. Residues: CASSEVGVEDEQFF.

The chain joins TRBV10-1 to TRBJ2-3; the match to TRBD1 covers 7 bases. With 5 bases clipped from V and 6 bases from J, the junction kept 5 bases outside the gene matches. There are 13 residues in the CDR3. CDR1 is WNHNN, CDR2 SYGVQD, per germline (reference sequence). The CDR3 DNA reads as TGCGCCAGCAGTATGACAGGGTACGATACGCAGTATTTT. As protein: CASSMTGYDTQYF.

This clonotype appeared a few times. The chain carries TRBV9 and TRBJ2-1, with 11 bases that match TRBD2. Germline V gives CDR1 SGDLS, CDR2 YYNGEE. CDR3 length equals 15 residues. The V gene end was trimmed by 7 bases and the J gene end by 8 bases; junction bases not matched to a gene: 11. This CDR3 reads CASGSLAGGRDEQFF. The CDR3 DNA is TGTGCCAGCGGGAGTCTAGCGGGGGGCCGGGATGAGCAGTTCTTC.

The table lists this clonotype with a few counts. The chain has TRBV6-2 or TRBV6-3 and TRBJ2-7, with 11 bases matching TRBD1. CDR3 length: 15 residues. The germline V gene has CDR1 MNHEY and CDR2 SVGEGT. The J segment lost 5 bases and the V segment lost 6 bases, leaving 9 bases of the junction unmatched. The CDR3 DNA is TGTGCCAGCAGCCGGTCGTGGGACAGGGGGGACGAGCAGTACTTC. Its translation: CASSRSWDRGDEQYF.

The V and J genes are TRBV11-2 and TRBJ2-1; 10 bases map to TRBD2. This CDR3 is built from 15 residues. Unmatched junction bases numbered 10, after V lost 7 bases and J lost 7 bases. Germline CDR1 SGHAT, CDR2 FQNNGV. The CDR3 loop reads CASTPGASGGNEQFF. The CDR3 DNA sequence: TGTGCCAGCACCCCTGGGGCTAGCGGGGGAAATGAGCAGTTCTTC.